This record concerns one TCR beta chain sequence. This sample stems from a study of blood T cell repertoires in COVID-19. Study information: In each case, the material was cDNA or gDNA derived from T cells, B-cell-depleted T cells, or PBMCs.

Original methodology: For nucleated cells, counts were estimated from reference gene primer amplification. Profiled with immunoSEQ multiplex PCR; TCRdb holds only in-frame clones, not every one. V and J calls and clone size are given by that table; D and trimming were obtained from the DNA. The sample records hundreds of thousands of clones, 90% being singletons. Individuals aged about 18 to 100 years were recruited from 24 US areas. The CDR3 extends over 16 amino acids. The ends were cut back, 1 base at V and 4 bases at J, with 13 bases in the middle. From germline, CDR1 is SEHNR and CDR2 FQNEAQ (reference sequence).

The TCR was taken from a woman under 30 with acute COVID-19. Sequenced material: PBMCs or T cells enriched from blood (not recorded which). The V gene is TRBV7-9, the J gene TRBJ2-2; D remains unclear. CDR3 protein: CASSLERKTFTGELFF. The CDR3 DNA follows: TGTGCCAGCAGCTTAGAGAGGAAGACTTTCACCGGGGAGCTGTTTTTT.